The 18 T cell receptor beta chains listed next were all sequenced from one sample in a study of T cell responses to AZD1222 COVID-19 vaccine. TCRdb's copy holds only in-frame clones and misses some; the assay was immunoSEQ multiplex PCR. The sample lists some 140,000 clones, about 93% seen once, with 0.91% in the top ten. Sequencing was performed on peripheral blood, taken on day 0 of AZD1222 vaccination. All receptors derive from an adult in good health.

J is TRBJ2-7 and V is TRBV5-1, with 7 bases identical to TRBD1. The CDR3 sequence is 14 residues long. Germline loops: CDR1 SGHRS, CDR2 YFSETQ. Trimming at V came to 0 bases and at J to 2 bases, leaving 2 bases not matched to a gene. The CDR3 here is CASSLDRGPYEQYF. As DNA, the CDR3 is TGCGCCAGCAGCTTGGACAGGGGCCCCTACGAGCAGTACTTC.

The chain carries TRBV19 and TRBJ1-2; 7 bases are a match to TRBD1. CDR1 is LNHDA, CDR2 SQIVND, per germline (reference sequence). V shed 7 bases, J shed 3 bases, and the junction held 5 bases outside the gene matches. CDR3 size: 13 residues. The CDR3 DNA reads TGTGCCAGTAACGACAGGGACGACTATGGCTACACCTTC. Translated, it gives CASNDRDDYGYTF.

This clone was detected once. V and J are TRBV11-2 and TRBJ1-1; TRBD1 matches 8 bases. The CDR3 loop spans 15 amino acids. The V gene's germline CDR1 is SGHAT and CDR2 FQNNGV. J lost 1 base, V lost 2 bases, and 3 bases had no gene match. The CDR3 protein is CASSLLGQENTEAFF. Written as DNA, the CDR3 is TGTGCCAGCAGCTTACTGGGACAGGAGAACACTGAAGCTTTCTTT. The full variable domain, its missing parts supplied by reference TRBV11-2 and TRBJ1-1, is EAGVAQSPRYKIIEKRQSVAFWCNPISGHATLYWYQQILGQGPKLLIQFQNNGVVDDSQLPKDRFSAERLKGVDSTLKIQPAKLEDSAVYLCASSLLGQENTEAFFGQGTRLTVV.

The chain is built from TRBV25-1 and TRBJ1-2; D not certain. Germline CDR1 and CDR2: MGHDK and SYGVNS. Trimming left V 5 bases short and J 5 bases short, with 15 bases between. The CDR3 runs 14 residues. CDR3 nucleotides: TGTGCCAGCAGTCCGGACTTCCCCCCTTATGGCTACACCTTC. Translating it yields CASSPDFPPYGYTF.

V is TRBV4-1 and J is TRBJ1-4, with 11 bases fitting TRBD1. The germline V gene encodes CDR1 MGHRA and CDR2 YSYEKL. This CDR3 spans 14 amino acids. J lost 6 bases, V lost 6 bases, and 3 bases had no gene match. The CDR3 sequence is CASRRTGGDEKLFF. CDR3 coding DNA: TGCGCCAGCAGAAGGACAGGGGGCGATGAAAAACTGTTTTTT.

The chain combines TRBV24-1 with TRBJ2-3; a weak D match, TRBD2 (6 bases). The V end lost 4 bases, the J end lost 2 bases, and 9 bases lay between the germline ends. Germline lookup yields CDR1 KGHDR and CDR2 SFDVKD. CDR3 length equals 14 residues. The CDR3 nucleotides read TGTGCCACCAGTGACCCGGGAGACACAGATACGCAGTATTTT. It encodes CATSDPGDTDTQYF.

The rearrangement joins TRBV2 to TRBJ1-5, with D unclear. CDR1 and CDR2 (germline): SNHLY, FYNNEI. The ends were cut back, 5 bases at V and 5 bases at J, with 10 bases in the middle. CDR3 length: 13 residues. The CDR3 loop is CASSMRTDQPQHF. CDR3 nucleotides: TGTGCCAGCAGTATGAGGACGGATCAGCCCCAGCATTTT.

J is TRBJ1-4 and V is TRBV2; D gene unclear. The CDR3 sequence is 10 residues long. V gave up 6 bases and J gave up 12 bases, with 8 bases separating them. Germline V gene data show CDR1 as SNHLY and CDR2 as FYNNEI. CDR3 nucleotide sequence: TGTGCCAGCAGCGGCAGACAACTGTTTTTT. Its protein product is CASSGRQLFF.

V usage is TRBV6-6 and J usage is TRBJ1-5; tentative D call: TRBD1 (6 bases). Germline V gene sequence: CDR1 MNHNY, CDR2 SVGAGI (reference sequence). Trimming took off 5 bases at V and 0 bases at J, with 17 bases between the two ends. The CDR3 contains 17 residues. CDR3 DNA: TGTGCCAGCAGTCCATACCGGGACACCTATAGCAATCAGCCCCAGCATTTT. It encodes CASSPYRDTYSNQPQHF.

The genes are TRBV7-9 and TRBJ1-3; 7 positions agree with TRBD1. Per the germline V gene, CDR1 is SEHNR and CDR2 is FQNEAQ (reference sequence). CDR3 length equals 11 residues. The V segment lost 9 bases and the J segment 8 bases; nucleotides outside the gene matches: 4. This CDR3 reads CARGGGDTIYF. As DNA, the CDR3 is TGTGCCAGAGGAGGGGGCGACACCATATATTTT.

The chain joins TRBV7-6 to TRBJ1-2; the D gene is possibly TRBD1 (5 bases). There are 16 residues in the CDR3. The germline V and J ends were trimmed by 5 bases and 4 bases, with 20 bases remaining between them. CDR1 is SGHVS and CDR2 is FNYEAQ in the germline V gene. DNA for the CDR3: TGTGCCAGCAGCCTGACCCAGGGAAGGTACGCCTATGGCTACACCTTC. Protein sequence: CASSLTQGRYAYGYTF.

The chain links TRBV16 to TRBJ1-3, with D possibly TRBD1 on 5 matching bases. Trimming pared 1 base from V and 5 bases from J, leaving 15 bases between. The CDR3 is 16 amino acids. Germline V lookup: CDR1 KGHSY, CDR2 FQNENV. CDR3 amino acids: CASSQWGRDRRNTIYF. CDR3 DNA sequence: TGTGCCAGCAGCCAATGGGGCCGGGATCGTCGAAACACCATATATTTT.

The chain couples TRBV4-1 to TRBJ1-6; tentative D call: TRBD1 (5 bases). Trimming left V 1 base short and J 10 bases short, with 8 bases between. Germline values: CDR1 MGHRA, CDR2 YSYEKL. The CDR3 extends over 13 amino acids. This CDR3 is CASSQGPGSPLHF. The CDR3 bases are TGCGCCAGCAGCCAAGGACCAGGGTCACCCCTCCACTTT.

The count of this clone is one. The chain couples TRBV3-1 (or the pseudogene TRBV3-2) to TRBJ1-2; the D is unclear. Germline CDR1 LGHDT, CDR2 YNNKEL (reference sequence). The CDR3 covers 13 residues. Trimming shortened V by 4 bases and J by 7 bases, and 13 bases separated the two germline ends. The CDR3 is CASSPSVRGGYTF. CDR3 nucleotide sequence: TGTGCCAGCAGCCCCTCCGTCAGAGGTGGCTACACCTTC.

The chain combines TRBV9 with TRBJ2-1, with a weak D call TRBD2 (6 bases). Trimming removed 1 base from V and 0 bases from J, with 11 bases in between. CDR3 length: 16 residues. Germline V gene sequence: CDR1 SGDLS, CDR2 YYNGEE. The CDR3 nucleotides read TGTGCCAGCAGCGTAACGGTGGGGGGCTCCTACAATGAGCAGTTCTTC. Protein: CASSVTVGGSYNEQFF.

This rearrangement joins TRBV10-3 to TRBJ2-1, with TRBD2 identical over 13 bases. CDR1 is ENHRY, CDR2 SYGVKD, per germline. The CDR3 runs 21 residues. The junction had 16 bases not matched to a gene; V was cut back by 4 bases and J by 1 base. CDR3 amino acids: CAISGQGLGRLAGGSYNEQFF. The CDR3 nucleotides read TGTGCCATCAGTGGACAGGGTTTGGGAAGACTAGCGGGGGGATCCTACAATGAGCAGTTCTTC.

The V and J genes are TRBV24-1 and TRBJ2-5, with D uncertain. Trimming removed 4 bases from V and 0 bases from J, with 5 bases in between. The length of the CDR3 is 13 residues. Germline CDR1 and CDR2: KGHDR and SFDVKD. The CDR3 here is CATSEANQETQYF. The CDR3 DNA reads TGTGCCACCAGTGAAGCCAACCAAGAGACCCAGTACTTC.

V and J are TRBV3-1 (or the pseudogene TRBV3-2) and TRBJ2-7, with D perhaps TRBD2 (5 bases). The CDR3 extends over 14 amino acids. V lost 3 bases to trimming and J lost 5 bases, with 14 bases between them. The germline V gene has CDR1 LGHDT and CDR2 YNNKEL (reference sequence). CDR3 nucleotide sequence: TGTGCCAGCAGCCATCGGGCTAGCCAGGACGAGCAGTACTTC. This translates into CASSHRASQDEQYF.